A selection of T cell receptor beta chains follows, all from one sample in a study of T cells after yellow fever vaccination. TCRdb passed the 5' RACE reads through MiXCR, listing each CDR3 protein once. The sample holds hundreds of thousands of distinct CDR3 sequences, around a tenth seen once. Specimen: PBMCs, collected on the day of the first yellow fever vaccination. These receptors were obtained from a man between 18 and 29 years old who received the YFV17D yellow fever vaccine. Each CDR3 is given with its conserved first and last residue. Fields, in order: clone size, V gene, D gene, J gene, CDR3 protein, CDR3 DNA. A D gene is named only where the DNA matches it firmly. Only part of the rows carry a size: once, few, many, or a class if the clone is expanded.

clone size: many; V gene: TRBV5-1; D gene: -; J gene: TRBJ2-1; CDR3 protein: CASSLGLDNYNEQFF; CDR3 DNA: TGCGCCAGCAGCTTGGGCTTGGATAATTACAATGAGCAGTTCTTC
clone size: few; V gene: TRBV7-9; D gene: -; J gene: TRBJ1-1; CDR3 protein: CASSFGLEAFF; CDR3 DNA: TGTGCCAGCAGCTTCGGTCTAGAAGCTTTCTTT
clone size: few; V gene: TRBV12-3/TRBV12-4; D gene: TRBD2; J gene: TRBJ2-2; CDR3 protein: CASSRRRAGGTNTGELFF; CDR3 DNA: TGTGCCAGCAGCCGACGACGAGCGGGGGGGACGAACACCGGGGAGCTGTTTTTT
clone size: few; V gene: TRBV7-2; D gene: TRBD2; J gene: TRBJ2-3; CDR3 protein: CASSIGLASGGLDTQYF; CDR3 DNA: TGTGCCAGCAGCATAGGACTCGCTAGCGGGGGATTGGATACGCAGTATTTT
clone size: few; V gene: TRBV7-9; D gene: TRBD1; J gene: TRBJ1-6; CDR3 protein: CASSGGQGRYSPLHF; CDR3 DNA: TGTGCCAGCAGCGGTGGACAGGGGCGTTATTCACCCCTCCACTTT
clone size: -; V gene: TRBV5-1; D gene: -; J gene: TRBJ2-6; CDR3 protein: CASSLPGVNGANVLTF; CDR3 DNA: TGCGCCAGCAGCTTGCCTGGGGTTAATGGGGCCAACGTCCTGACTTTC
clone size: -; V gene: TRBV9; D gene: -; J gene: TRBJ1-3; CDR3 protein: CASSPTVSGNTIYF; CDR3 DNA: TGTGCCAGCAGCCCGACAGTCTCAGGAAACACCATATATTTT
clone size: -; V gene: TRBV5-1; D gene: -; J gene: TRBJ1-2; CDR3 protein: CASSLGGPQNYGYTF; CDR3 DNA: TGCGCCAGCAGCTTGGGAGGGCCGCAAAACTATGGCTACACCTTC
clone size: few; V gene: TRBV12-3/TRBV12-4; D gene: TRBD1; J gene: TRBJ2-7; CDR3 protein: CASSWGGTGFAEQYF; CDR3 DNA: TGTGCCAGCAGTTGGGGTGGGACAGGGTTTGCGGAGCAGTACTTC
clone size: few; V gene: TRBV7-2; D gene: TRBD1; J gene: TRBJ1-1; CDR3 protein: CASNRDRGYTEAFF; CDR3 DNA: TGTGCCAGCAATAGGGACAGAGGGTACACTGAAGCTTTCTTT
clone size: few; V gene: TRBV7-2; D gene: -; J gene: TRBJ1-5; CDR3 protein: CASSLVKLSF; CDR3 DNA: TGTGCCAGCAGCTTAGTTAAGTTAAGTTTT
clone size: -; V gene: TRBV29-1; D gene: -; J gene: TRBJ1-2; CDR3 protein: CSVEWQMGDGYTF; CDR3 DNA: TGCAGCGTTGAATGGCAGATGGGCGACGGCTACACCTTC
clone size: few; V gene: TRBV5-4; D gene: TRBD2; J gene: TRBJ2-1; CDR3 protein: CASTLSGGANEQFF; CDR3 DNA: TGTGCCAGCACCCTTAGCGGGGGGGCTAATGAGCAGTTCTTC
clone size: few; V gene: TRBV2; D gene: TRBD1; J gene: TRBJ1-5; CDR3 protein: CASSGQANNQPQHF; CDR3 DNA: TGTGCCAGCAGCGGACAGGCTAACAATCAGCCCCAGCATTTT
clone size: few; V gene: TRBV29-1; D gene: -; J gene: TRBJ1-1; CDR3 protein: CSGRLGTVSEAFF; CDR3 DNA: TGCAGCGGGAGGCTGGGGACGGTGAGTGAAGCTTTCTTT
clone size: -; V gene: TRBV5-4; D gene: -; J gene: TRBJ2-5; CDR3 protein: CASSAPGRQETQYF; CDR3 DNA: TGTGCCAGCAGCGCCCCGGGGCGGCAAGAGACCCAGTACTTC
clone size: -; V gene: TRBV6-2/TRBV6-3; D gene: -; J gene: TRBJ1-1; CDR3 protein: CASSYPLTNTEAFF; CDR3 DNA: TGTGCCAGCAGTTACCCGTTGACGAACACTGAAGCTTTCTTT
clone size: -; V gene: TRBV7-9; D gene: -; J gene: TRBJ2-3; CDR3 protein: CASSARTDTQYF; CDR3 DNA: TGTGCCAGCAGCGCGCGCACAGATACGCAGTATTTT
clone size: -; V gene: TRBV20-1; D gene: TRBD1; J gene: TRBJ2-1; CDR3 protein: CSATGQTTYNEQFF; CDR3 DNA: TGCAGTGCGACGGGACAGACTACTTACAATGAGCAGTTCTTC
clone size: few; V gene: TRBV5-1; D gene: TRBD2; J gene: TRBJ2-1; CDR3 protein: CASSLRTSVYNEQFF; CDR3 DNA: TGCGCCAGCAGCCTACGGACTAGCGTTTACAATGAGCAGTTCTTC
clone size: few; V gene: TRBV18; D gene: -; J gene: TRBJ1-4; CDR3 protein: CASSQPDTEKLFF; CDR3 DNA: TGTGCCAGCTCGCAGCCAGACACCGAAAAACTGTTTTTT
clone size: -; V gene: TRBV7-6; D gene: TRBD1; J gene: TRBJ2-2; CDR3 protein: CASSPDRGVAGVGELFF; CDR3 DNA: TGTGCCAGCAGCCCGGACAGGGGAGTGGCAGGCGTCGGGGAGCTGTTTTTT